This record looks at one TCR beta chain sequence and its context. Its antigen is not identified. This sample stems from a study of T-cell memory formation after mild COVID-19. General study results and limits: CD4+ contracting clones were mainly CM and EM; CD8+ ones, EMRA.

V was pared by 0 bases and J by 5 bases, with 24 bases between. The CDR3 totals 18 residues. From germline, CDR1 is SGDLS and CDR2 YYNGEE. Constant-segment primers and 5'RACE yielded cDNA libraries for TCR alpha and TCR beta, each carrying sample barcodes and UMIs. MiXCR, run by TCRdb on the 5' RACE reads, gives a single entry per CDR3 protein. The sample consists of some 69,000 distinct CDR3 sequences, 15% to 20% of them appearing once. J is TRBJ2-7 and V is TRBV9, with D possibly called TRBD1 or TRBD2 (6 bases each). Material: PBMCs or a T cell subset sorted from them (not recorded which). The TCR comes from an adult woman who had mild COVID-19 (a few samples of this study predate the infection). Cell type and time point are not known. As DNA, the CDR3 is TGTGCCAGCAGCGTAGATGGGGGGACTGGACAGTTGGGTAACGAGCAGTACTTC. It translates to CASSVDGGTGQLGNEQYF.